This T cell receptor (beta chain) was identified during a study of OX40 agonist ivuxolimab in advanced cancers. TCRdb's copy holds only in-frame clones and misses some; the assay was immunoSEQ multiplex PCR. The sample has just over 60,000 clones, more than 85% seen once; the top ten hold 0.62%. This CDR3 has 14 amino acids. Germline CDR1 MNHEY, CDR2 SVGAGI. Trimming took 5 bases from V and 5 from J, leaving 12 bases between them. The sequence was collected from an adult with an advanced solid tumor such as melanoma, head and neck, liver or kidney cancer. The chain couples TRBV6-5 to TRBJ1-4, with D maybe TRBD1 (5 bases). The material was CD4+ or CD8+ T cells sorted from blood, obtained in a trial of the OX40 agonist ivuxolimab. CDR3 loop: CASSTGTGNEKLFF. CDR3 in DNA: TGTGCCAGCAGTACCGGGACGGGGAATGAAAAACTGTTTTTT.